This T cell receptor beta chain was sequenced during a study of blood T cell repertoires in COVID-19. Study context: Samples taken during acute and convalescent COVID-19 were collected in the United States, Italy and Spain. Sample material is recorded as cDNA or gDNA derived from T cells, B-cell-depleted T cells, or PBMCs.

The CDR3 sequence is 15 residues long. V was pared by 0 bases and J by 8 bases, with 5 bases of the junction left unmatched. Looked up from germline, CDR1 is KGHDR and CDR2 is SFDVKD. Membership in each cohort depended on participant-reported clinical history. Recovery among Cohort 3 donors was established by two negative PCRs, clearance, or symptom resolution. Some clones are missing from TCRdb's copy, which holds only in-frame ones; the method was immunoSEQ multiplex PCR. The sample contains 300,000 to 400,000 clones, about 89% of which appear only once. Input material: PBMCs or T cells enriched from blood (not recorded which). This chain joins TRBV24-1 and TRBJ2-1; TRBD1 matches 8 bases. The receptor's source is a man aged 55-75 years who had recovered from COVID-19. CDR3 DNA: TGTGCCACCAGTGATTTGCCTACAGGGGGAGATGAGCAGTTCTTC. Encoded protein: CATSDLPTGGDEQFF.